The sequence of this T cell receptor beta chain was determined in a study of CD8 T cells in Susac syndrome. CDR3 size: 15 residues. Looked up from germline, CDR1 is SGHDN and CDR2 is FVKESK. Trimming removed 0 bases at V and 6 bases at J, with 14 bases between. Reverse transcription of roughly 0.5 to 1 ug RNA was performed with random hexamers. immunoSEQ multiplex PCR amplified TCR beta CDR3 across 54 Vbeta, 13 Jbeta. In TCRdb, the immunoSEQ multiplex PCR reads were re-called with MiXCR into one record per CDR3 protein. This sample carries approximately 200,000 distinct CDR3 sequences, around 95% of them seen once, and the ten largest clones take under 0.095%. The multiple sclerosis controls were treatment-naive patients with relapsing-remitting disease that was stable or active. The TEMRA cells underwent FACS enrichment, while the CD8+ and CD4+ T cells underwent negative isolation.

This clonotype originated in a human donor with multiple sclerosis. V is TRBV14 and J is TRBJ1-1; D gene ambiguous. Sample: CD4+ T cells from PBMCs. CDR3 sequence reads: CASSQDQVLVAEAFF. In nucleotides, the CDR3 is TGTGCCAGCAGCCAAGATCAGGTGCTAGTGGCTGAAGCTTTCTTT. Complete variable domain (other parts from reference TRBV14 and TRBJ1-1): EAGVTQFPSHSVIEKGQTVTLRCDPISGHDNLYWYRRVMGKEIKFLLHFVKESKQDESGMPNNRFLAERTGGTYSTLKVQPAELEDSGVYFCASSQDQVLVAEAFFGQGTRLTVV.